The rows below give T cell receptor beta chains drawn from one sample of a study of CD8+ T cells in alopecia areata. Generated by immunoSEQ multiplex PCR, the TCRdb table keeps only in-frame clones and is missing some. Counted here are around 130,000 clones, 58% occurring once; the ten biggest clones make up 4.5%. This specimen consisted of CD4+ T cells sorted from blood, obtained at week 0. Source of these receptors: a human donor with alopecia areata. Both conserved end residues are part of each CDR3. D genes are given only for firm matches. Clone size is not always given. Where it is, it says once, few, many or a class for expanded clones.

V	J	size	D	CDR3	DNA
TRBV7-9	TRBJ2-7	-	TRBD1	CASSLGTGTGREQYF	TGTGCCAGCAGCTTAGGGACCGGGACAGGGCGCGAGCAGTACTTC
TRBV28	TRBJ2-5	few	-	CASRLSGRETQYF	TGTGCCAGCAGGCTATCCGGGAGAGAGACCCAGTACTTC
TRBV5-1	TRBJ1-2	-	TRBD1	CASSRGQGSNYGYTF	TGCGCCAGCTCGAGAGGACAGGGGTCTAACTATGGCTACACCTTC
TRBV5-1	TRBJ2-3	-	-	CASSFGESTDTQYF	TGCGCCAGCAGCTTCGGGGAATCGACAGATACGCAGTATTTT
TRBV6-5	TRBJ1-2	-	-	CASSYANRAGYTF	TGTGCCAGCAGTTACGCAAACAGGGCTGGCTACACCTTC
TRBV19	TRBJ1-5	-	-	CASMVWGSSNQPQHF	TGTGCCAGTATGGTGTGGGGATCTAGCAATCAGCCCCAGCATTTT
TRBV19	TRBJ1-2	-	TRBD1	CASSGQGGNYGYTF	TGTGCCAGTAGTGGACAGGGAGGCAACTATGGCTACACCTTC
TRBV5-1	TRBJ2-5	few	-	CASSLDGRGRETQYF	TGCGCCAGCAGCTTGGATGGTCGGGGGCGAGAGACCCAGTACTTC
TRBV29-1	TRBJ2-1	-	TRBD2	CSVQMLGGGPRNEQFF	TGCAGCGTTCAGATGTTGGGGGGAGGGCCCCGCAATGAGCAGTTCTTC
TRBV2	TRBJ2-7	-	TRBD1	CASSADRAYYEQYF	TGTGCCAGCAGTGCCGACAGGGCTTACTACGAGCAGTACTTC
TRBV6-6	TRBJ2-5	-	-	CASSYSGEIPETQYF	TGTGCCAGCAGTTACTCGGGGGAGATCCCAGAGACCCAGTACTTC
TRBV29-1	TRBJ2-1	few	-	CSASGTGTYNEQFF	TGCAGCGCCTCCGGGACTGGAACCTACAATGAGCAGTTCTTC
TRBV19	TRBJ1-1	few	TRBD1	CASSMDRENTEAFF	TGTGCCAGTAGTATGGACAGGGAGAACACTGAAGCTTTCTTT
TRBV6-6	TRBJ2-5	-	TRBD1	CATRAGGSAETQYF	TGTGCCACCCGGGCAGGGGGTTCGGCCGAGACCCAGTACTTC
TRBV5-1	TRBJ2-1	few	-	CASSWDLYNEQFF	TGCGCCAGCAGCTGGGACCTCTACAATGAGCAGTTCTTC
TRBV7-2	TRBJ1-2	-	TRBD1	CASSSDRGAFYGYTF	TGTGCCAGCAGCTCGGACAGGGGTGCGTTCTATGGCTACACCTTC
TRBV4-3	TRBJ2-7	once	-	CASSQDVGGLLYEQYF	TGCGCCAGCAGCCAAGATGTGGGTGGTCTACTCTACGAGCAGTACTTC
TRBV27	TRBJ2-5	-	TRBD2	CASSDRRGGGETQYF	TGTGCCAGCAGCGACCGCCGGGGGGGCGGAGAGACCCAGTACTTC
TRBV30	TRBJ1-2	-	-	CAWNRANGYGYTF	TGTGCCTGGAATAGGGCTAACGGATATGGCTACACCTTC
TRBV7-2	TRBJ2-7	-	TRBD1	CASSLAGQGRYEQYF	TGTGCCAGCAGCTTAGCAGGACAGGGCAGGTACGAGCAGTACTTC
TRBV7-9	TRBJ2-7	once	-	CASSFRQGPGDEQYF	TGTGCCAGCAGCTTCCGACAGGGTCCGGGGGACGAGCAGTACTTC
TRBV4-1	TRBJ2-5	few	TRBD1	CASSQGTGNKETQYF	TGCGCCAGCAGCCAAGGGACAGGGAATAAAGAGACCCAGTACTTC
TRBV25-1	TRBJ2-6	-	-	CASSEQYNVLTF	TGTGCCAGCAGTGAGCAGTACAACGTCCTGACTTTC
TRBV7-2	TRBJ2-4	few	-	CASSSGLAKNIQYF	TGTGCCAGCAGCTCGGGACTAGCCAAAAACATTCAGTACTTC
TRBV2	TRBJ2-6	-	-	CASSAQGINSGANVLTF	TGTGCCAGCAGTGCCCAGGGTATTAACTCTGGGGCCAACGTCCTGACTTTC
TRBV4-1	TRBJ1-5	-	-	CASSQDNHRNPQPQHF	TGCGCCAGCAGCCAAGATAACCACAGAAACCCTCAGCCCCAGCATTTT
TRBV2	TRBJ2-7	-	TRBD2	CASIAAGGDEQYF	TGTGCCAGCATCGCGGCGGGAGGGGACGAGCAGTACTTC
TRBV6-1	TRBJ1-5	-	-	CASSVSGSNQPQHF	TGTGCCAGCAGTGTATCGGGGAGCAATCAGCCCCAGCATTTT
TRBV6-5	TRBJ1-2	few	-	CASFRSTNYGYTF	TGTGCCAGCTTTCGGTCAACTAACTATGGCTACACCTTC
TRBV5-6	TRBJ1-2	-	-	CASSLRDPYGYTF	TGTGCCAGCAGCTTGAGGGACCCCTATGGCTACACCTTC
TRBV7-9	TRBJ1-4	-	TRBD1	CASSSPFGQGATNEKLFF	TGTGCCAGCAGCTCCCCCTTCGGACAGGGTGCAACTAATGAAAAACTGTTTTTT
TRBV7-2	TRBJ2-3	few	-	CASSLTGGAVTTDTQYF	TGTGCCAGCAGCTTAACTGGCGGGGCCGTGACCACAGATACGCAGTATTTT
TRBV7-3	TRBJ2-3	-	-	CASSLYKADTQYF	TGTGCCAGCAGCTTATACAAGGCAGATACGCAGTATTTT
TRBV4-1	TRBJ1-2	few	-	CASSQDSQGGYGYTF	TGCGCCAGCAGCCAAGACAGTCAGGGAGGCTATGGCTACACCTTC
TRBV27	TRBJ2-2	-	-	CASRGSAGISGELFF	TGTGCCAGCAGGGGGTCGGCGGGAATATCCGGGGAGCTGTTTTTT
TRBV28	TRBJ2-7	-	-	CASSLTGYEQYF	TGTGCCAGCAGTTTAACAGGCTACGAGCAGTACTTC
TRBV7-2	TRBJ2-3	few	TRBD1	CASSKRTGGGTQYF	TGTGCCAGCAGCAAAAGGACAGGGGGTGGTACGCAGTATTTT
TRBV7-2	TRBJ2-5	-	-	CASSVQTGPETQYF	TGTGCCAGCAGCGTTCAAACAGGGCCAGAGACCCAGTACTTC
TRBV7-6	TRBJ2-7	-	TRBD1	CASSLGTGTGPYEQYF	TGTGCCAGCAGCTTAGGGACCGGGACAGGGCCCTACGAGCAGTACTTC
TRBV6-5	TRBJ1-2	-	-	CASSYSADSYGYTF	TGTGCCAGCAGTTACTCGGCAGACTCCTATGGCTACACCTTC
TRBV23-1	TRBJ1-1	-	-	CASSQGRRAAMNTEAFF	TGCGCCAGCAGTCAAGGCAGGCGAGCGGCCATGAACACTGAAGCTTTCTTT
TRBV5-4	TRBJ2-3	few	-	CASRSGIGSSGTDTQYF	TGTGCCAGCAGAAGTGGAATTGGGTCTAGCGGCACAGATACGCAGTATTTT
TRBV28	TRBJ1-1	few	-	CASGENGMNTEAFF	TGTGCCAGTGGAGAGAACGGAATGAACACTGAAGCTTTCTTT
TRBV10-3	TRBJ1-5	-	TRBD1	CAISPDRSNQPQHF	TGTGCCATCAGCCCGGACAGGAGCAATCAGCCCCAGCATTTT
TRBV5-1	TRBJ2-1	few	TRBD2	CASSPGTSGSLNEQFF	TGCGCCAGCAGCCCCGGGACTAGCGGCAGTCTTAATGAGCAGTTCTTC
TRBV9	TRBJ2-3	-	TRBD1	CASSGLQGPGTDTQYF	TGTGCCAGCAGCGGTTTACAGGGGCCGGGCACAGATACGCAGTATTTT
TRBV4-3	TRBJ2-7	once	-	CASSQEARGDYEQYF	TGCGCCAGCAGCCAAGAGGCCAGGGGAGACTACGAGCAGTACTTC
TRBV5-1	TRBJ1-4	-	-	CASSRGRTATNEKLFF	TGCGCCAGCAGCAGAGGACGCACCGCAACTAATGAAAAACTGTTTTTT
TRBV27	TRBJ2-1	-	-	CASRDAGVTYYNEQFF	TGTGCCAGCAGGGATGCAGGGGTCACCTACTACAATGAGCAGTTCTTC
TRBV2	TRBJ1-2	few	TRBD1	CASSPQGINYGYTF	TGTGCCAGCAGCCCACAGGGGATTAACTATGGCTACACCTTC
TRBV2	TRBJ1-1	few	-	CATRATELMNTEAFF	TGTGCCACCCGGGCAACCGAACTCATGAACACTGAAGCTTTCTTT
TRBV2	TRBJ1-4	-	-	CASRVGAANEKLFF	TGTGCCAGCAGGGTGGGGGCTGCTAATGAAAAACTGTTTTTT
TRBV27	TRBJ2-7	many	-	CASSFWQGGYEQYF	TGTGCCAGCAGTTTCTGGCAGGGTGGCTACGAGCAGTACTTC
TRBV25-1	TRBJ1-4	-	-	CASSDPHGGGKLFF	TGTGCCAGCAGTGACCCTCATGGGGGGGGAAAACTGTTTTTT
TRBV5-1	TRBJ2-5	-	TRBD2	CASSSTSGGAGETQYF	TGCGCCAGCAGCTCTACTAGCGGGGGGGCCGGTGAGACCCAGTACTTC